This TCR beta chain was recovered during a study of blood T cells in healthy people across ages. General study results and limits: Any conclusive comparison of naive versus antigen-experienced cells was prevented by using unsorted PBMCs.

A second PCR of roughly 7 to 11 cycles used a sample-barcoded 5' primer and a J-beta primer mix. Carrying 12 random nucleotides, a template-switch adaptor labeled each individual cDNA molecule. TCRdb passed the 5' RACE reads through MiXCR, listing each CDR3 protein once. Among over 1,200,000 distinct CDR3 sequences listed, roughly 59% were seen once. Worth noting for this clonotype: The target antigen is unknown.

Trimming stripped 4 bases from V and 4 bases from J, with 16 bases between. Germline values: CDR1 MRHNA, CDR2 SNTAGT. CDR3 length: 15 residues. The sequenced sample was blood. The chain has TRBV6-4 and TRBJ1-1, with no clear D. The TCR originated in a man younger than 35 in good health. In DNA form, the CDR3 reads TGTGCCAGCAGTGGGGCGAGAGGGCCGGGCACTGAAGCTTTCTTT. It yields the protein CASSGARGPGTEAFF.